These T cell receptor beta chains were read from a single sample in a study of blood T cell repertoires in COVID-19. The protocol was immunoSEQ multiplex PCR, while the TCRdb copy is restricted to in-frame clones and leaves out a portion. The sample shows roughly 81,000 clones, about 85% of them seen only once. The sequencing input was peripheral blood. Receptors were obtained from a woman of 80 years or more with COVID-19, enrolled during active disease. Each CDR3 is given with its conserved first and last residue. D genes are given only for firm matches. Clone size, where shown, is once, few, many, or a class for clones that have expanded.

>TRBV7-3|TRBJ2-5|-|-
TGTGCCAGCAGCTTAACATTCGGCGGTAGATGGGAGACCCAGTACTTC
CASSLTFGGRWETQYF
>TRBV30|TRBJ2-7|-|-
TGTGCCTGGAGTCGTATCTCCTACGAGCAGTACTTC
CAWSRISYEQYF
>TRBV11-2|TRBJ2-1|-|TRBD2
TGTGCCAGCAGCTTAGTCGCGGGAGGGACAATCGGGCAGTTCTTC
CASSLVAGGTIGQFF
>TRBV6-5|TRBJ2-1|-|TRBD2
TGTGCCAGCAGGCGGGAGTTGTTCTACAATGAGCAGTTCTTC
CASRRELFYNEQFF
>TRBV12-3/TRBV12-4|TRBJ1-6|-|-
TGTGCCAGCAGTTTGTCGGAGAATTCACCCCTCCACTTT
CASSLSENSPLHF
>TRBV19|TRBJ1-1|few|TRBD1
TGTGCCAGTAGCAGGGACAGGTATTCGGCTTTCTTT
CASSRDRYSAFF
>TRBV28|TRBJ1-2|-|-
TGTGCCAGCAGACAGGGAGCGAACTATGGCTACACCTTC
CASRQGANYGYTF
>TRBV4-1|TRBJ1-2|once|-
TGCGCCAGCAGCCAAGATCCGGGCAGGGGCTATGGCTACACCTTC
CASSQDPGRGYGYTF
>TRBV11-2|TRBJ1-1|-|-
TGTGCCAGCAGCTTCCGACACGGGGGAGGTACTGAAGCTTTCTTT
CASSFRHGGGTEAFF
>TRBV6-5|TRBJ1-4|-|TRBD1
TGTGCCAGCAGATACCTGGGGACAGGAACTAATGAAAAACTGTTTTTT
CASRYLGTGTNEKLFF
>TRBV29-1|TRBJ2-1|-|-
TGCAGCGTTACCGAGTACAATGAGCAGTTCTTC
CSVTEYNEQFF
>TRBV30|TRBJ1-6|-|-
TGTGCCTGGAGTCTTGTAAATTCACCCCTCCACTTT
CAWSLVNSPLHF
>TRBV4-1|TRBJ1-4|-|-
TGCGCCAGCAGCCCTCCGACAGGTTTTAATGAAAAACTGTTTTTT
CASSPPTGFNEKLFF
>TRBV5-8|TRBJ2-3|-|TRBD1
TGTGCCAGCAGCACGGACAGGGAACCCACAGATACGCAGTATTTT
CASSTDREPTDTQYF
>TRBV2|TRBJ2-5|-|-
TGTGCCAGCAGTGTCGGAGGGAGCCAAGAGACCCAGTACTTC
CASSVGGSQETQYF
>TRBV4-1|TRBJ2-7|-|-
TGCGCCAGCAGCGTGCGGCTTGTGGTATACACCCACGAGCAGTACTTC
CASSVRLVVYTHEQYF
>TRBV7-2|TRBJ2-5|-|-
TGTGCCAGCAGCTTAGTTAAAGAGACCCAGTACTTC
CASSLVKETQYF
>TRBV27|TRBJ2-1|-|TRBD2
TGTGCCACCTTAGCGGGAGGGCTCAATGAGCAGTTCTTC
CATLAGGLNEQFF
>TRBV19|TRBJ2-2|-|TRBD1
TGTGCCAGTAGTAGACAGGGAGAGGCCGGGGAGCTGTTTTTT
CASSRQGEAGELFF
>TRBV5-1|TRBJ1-1|-|-
TGCGCCAGCAGCTTGGGGTCAGGGGTCATGAACACTGAAGCTTTCTTT
CASSLGSGVMNTEAFF
>TRBV6-5|TRBJ2-7|-|TRBD2
TGTGCCAGCAATCCCGGCGGGAGGGCTTCCTACGAGCAGTACTTC
CASNPGGRASYEQYF
>TRBV7-2|TRBJ2-3|once|TRBD2
TGTGCCAGCAGCTCTGCCCCCCTCGCGGGGGGGACAGATACGCAGTATTTT
CASSSAPLAGGTDTQYF
>TRBV19|TRBJ1-4|once|-
TGTGCCAGTAATCGGGTATACGGTAATGAAAAACTGTTTTTT
CASNRVYGNEKLFF
>TRBV30|TRBJ2-1|-|-
TGTGCCTGGAGTCTGGGAGGCCCCGCGGCGTTCTTC
CAWSLGGPAAFF
>TRBV11-1|TRBJ2-3|-|-
TGTGCCAGCAGCTATGGACAGCCTGATACAGATACGCAGTATTTT
CASSYGQPDTDTQYF
>TRBV6-6|TRBJ2-5|-|-
TGTGCCAGCAGTTACGCGGGGGCCGTGCAAGAGACCCAGTACTTC
CASSYAGAVQETQYF
>TRBV7-8|TRBJ2-2|-|-
TGTGCCAGCAGCTTACTCCTCAACACCGGGGAGCTGTTTTTT
CASSLLLNTGELFF